The 27 T cell receptor beta chains presented below share a single source sample, sequenced in a study of human CD8 memory T cell subsets. Libraries targeted TCR beta using 5' RACE with UMIs. TCRdb redid the calling of the 5' RACE reads with MiXCR, one entry per CDR3 protein. This table holds 8,300 or so distinct CDR3 sequences, around 4.2% found once. The sequenced sample consisted of CD8+ T cells from PBMCs. These receptor sequences come from a human donor in good health.

There are many counts of this clonotype. The genes are TRBV15 and TRBJ2-2; D is perhaps TRBD2 (5 bases). The CDR3 covers 17 residues. Trimming took off 0 bases at V and 1 base at J, with 12 bases between the two ends. The germline V gene encodes CDR1 LNHNV and CDR2 YYDKDF (reference sequence). The CDR3 coding sequence is TGTGCCACCAGCAGAGATCTGAGCGGAGGGAACACCGGGGAGCTGTTTTTT. Its protein is CATSRDLSGGNTGELFF. The whole variable domain, remainder taken from reference TRBV15 and TRBJ2-2, is DAMVIQNPRYQVTQFGKPVTLSCSQTLNHNVMYWYQQKSSQAPKLLFHYYDKDFNNEADTPDNFQSRRPNTSFCFLDIRSPGLGDTAMYLCATSRDLSGGNTGELFFGEGSRLTVL.

This clonotype has a count of ten or more. This rearrangement joins TRBV12-3 or TRBV12-4 to TRBJ1-1, with D possibly matching TRBD1 (6 bases). CDR3 length equals 12 residues. V lost 5 bases and J 6 bases, leaving 10 bases between the germline ends. The DNA of the CDR3 is TGTGCCAGCAGTATCGGGGGCCCTGAAGCTTTCTTT. The encoded protein is CASSIGGPEAFF.

This clonotype was seen a few times. The chain employs TRBV3-1 and TRBJ2-7, with 7 nucleotides matching TRBD1. The CDR3 is made up of 12 amino acids. The germline V gene has CDR1 LGHDT and CDR2 YNNKEL (reference sequence). Trimming removed 5 bases from V and 5 bases from J; junction bases left unmatched: 3. Here the CDR3 DNA reads TGTGCCAGCAGCGAGGGGACAGACGAGCAGTACTTC. Encoded protein: CASSEGTDEQYF.

There are many counts of this clonotype. V gene TRBV4-3 combines with J gene TRBJ1-1; no definite D call. Germline V gene data show CDR1 as LGHNA and CDR2 as YSLEER. V shed 5 bases and J shed 4 bases, with 5 bases lying between them. The CDR3 totals 11 residues. CDR3 nucleotides: TGCGCCAGCAGCTACGGCACTGAAGCTTTCTTT. Protein product: CASSYGTEAFF.

This clonotype is medium-sized by share. This rearrangement joins TRBV28 to TRBJ1-6; D may be TRBD1 (6 bases). The germline V gene has CDR1 MDHEN and CDR2 SYDVKM. The CDR3 is 16 amino acids. V shed 3 bases and J shed 6 bases, with 15 bases lying between them. The CDR3 region has the DNA TGTGCCAGCAGTTTGGCCAGGGGCGCCATTAATTCACCCCTCCACTTT. It yields the protein CASSLARGAINSPLHF. Full variable domain (outside the CDR3, taken from reference TRBV28 and TRBJ1-6): DVKVTQSSRYLVKRTGEKVFLECVQDMDHENMFWYRQDPGLGLRLIYFSYDVKMKEKGDIPEGYSVSREKKERFSLILESASTNQTSMYLCASSLARGAINSPLHFGNGTRLTVT.

This clonotype rates as medium-sized. In nucleotides, the CDR3 is TGTGCCAGCAGTGCGTCCAGGGGACAGCACCCCTATGGCTACACCTTC. Its protein product is CASSASRGQHPYGYTF. This chain links TRBV27 with TRBJ1-2; 7 bases fit TRBD1. V shed 5 bases, J shed 4 bases, and the junction held 13 bases outside the gene matches. CDR1 and CDR2 from the germline V gene are MNHEY and SMNVEV (reference sequence). This CDR3 is built from 16 residues.

The chain employs TRBV25-1 and TRBJ2-5; the D is unclear. CDR3 length: 13 amino acids. Trimming took off 1 base at V and 4 bases at J, with 7 bases between the two ends. Looked up from germline, CDR1 is MGHDK and CDR2 is SYGVNS. CDR3 nucleotide sequence: TGTGCCAGCAGTGAATGGTCAGGAGAGACCCAGTACTTC. This sequence encodes CASSEWSGETQYF.

This clonotype was detected ten times or more. The chain links TRBV28 to TRBJ2-3; possible D gene TRBD2, 6 bases. Germline V gene data show CDR1 as MDHEN and CDR2 as SYDVKM. The V gene lost 7 bases and the J gene lost 4 bases, with 18 bases spanning the gap. CDR3 length: 15 residues. The CDR3 spells CASNRRADYPDTQYF. The CDR3 DNA follows: TGTGCCAGCAACCGAAGGGCGGACTACCCAGATACGCAGTATTTT. Variable domain in full (rest from reference TRBV28 and TRBJ2-3): DVKVTQSSRYLVKRTGEKVFLECVQDMDHENMFWYRQDPGLGLRLIYFSYDVKMKEKGDIPEGYSVSREKKERFSLILESASTNQTSMYLCASNRRADYPDTQYFGPGTRLTVL.

The chain couples TRBV6-6 to TRBJ2-3; the D gene is possibly TRBD1 (6 bases). The CDR3 contains 12 residues. From germline, CDR1 is MNHNY and CDR2 SVGAGI (reference sequence). Trimming removed 5 bases from V and 9 bases from J, with 12 bases in between. CDR3 region: CASSPRGRTQYF. The CDR3 DNA reads TGTGCCAGCAGTCCCAGGGGTAGAACGCAGTATTTT.

This clonotype was seen more than once but under ten times. The chain uses TRBV3-1 and TRBJ2-5; the D is unclear. This CDR3 is built from 17 residues. V shed 0 bases and J shed 1 base, with 15 bases lying between them. Germline CDR1 and CDR2: LGHDT and YNNKEL (reference sequence). CDR3 amino acids: CASSQDLGSLFQETQYF. As DNA, the CDR3 is TGTGCCAGCAGCCAAGATTTGGGCAGTTTGTTCCAAGAGACCCAGTACTTC.

This clonotype has only a few counts. The rearrangement uses TRBV7-9 and TRBJ2-1; TRBD2 matches 12 bases. CDR1 is SEHNR and CDR2 is FQNEAQ in the germline V gene (reference sequence). J gave up 7 bases and V 4 bases, and 5 bases lay outside the gene matches. The CDR3 is 15 amino acids. The DNA for the CDR3 is TGTGCCAGCAGCTCTAGACTAGCGGGGGAGAATGAGCAGTTCTTC. Translated, it gives CASSSRLAGENEQFF.

This clonotype was observed a few times. The rearrangement links TRBV4-3 to TRBJ2-2; D not certain. The CDR3 has 16 amino acids. The germline V and J ends were trimmed by 4 bases and 2 bases, with 14 bases remaining between them. Per germline, CDR1 LGHNA and CDR2 YSLEER. CDR3 in DNA: TGCGCCAGCAGCCGAGATCGGAGTGATAACACCGGGGAGCTGTTTTTT. Amino acid sequence: CASSRDRSDNTGELFF.

This clonotype was seen only a few times. This CDR3 reads CASSFDGNTGELFF. The CDR3 bases are TGTGCCAGCAGCTTCGACGGGAACACCGGGGAGCTGTTTTTT. The chain recombines TRBV5-6 with TRBJ2-2, with D unclear. The CDR3 runs 14 residues. CDR1 and CDR2 (germline): SGHDT, YYEEEE. V shed 2 bases and J shed 1 base, with 6 bases lying between them.

This clonotype was seen repeatedly, ten times or more. V is TRBV20-1 and J is TRBJ1-6; TRBD1 matches at 9 bases. J gave up 9 bases and V 6 bases, and 12 bases lay outside the gene matches. Per the germline V gene, CDR1 is DFQATT and CDR2 is SNEGSKA (reference sequence). This CDR3 is 15 amino acids long. The CDR3: CSAQKGGQGSSPLHF. CDR3 DNA sequence: TGCAGTGCCCAAAAGGGAGGACAGGGGTCTTCACCCCTCCACTTT.

In nucleotides, the CDR3 is TGTGCCAGCAGCTTAGATGTCAGTCAGTACTTC. This codes for CASSLDVSQYF. The V and J genes are TRBV7-8 and TRBJ2-7, with D unclear. Trimming took 1 base from V and 10 from J, leaving 8 bases between them. The CDR3 length is 11 residues. Germline V gene data show CDR1 as SGHVS and CDR2 as FQNEAQ. Looking up the rest from reference TRBV7-8 and TRBJ2-7 gives the full variable domain: GAGVSQSPRYKVAKRGQDVALRCDPISGHVSLFWYQQALGQGPEFLTYFQNEAQLDKSGLPSDRFFAERPEGSVSTLKIQRTQQEDSAVYLCASSLDVSQYFGPGTRLTVT.

CDR3 sequence: CASSASSGPHHEQYF. DNA of the CDR3: TGTGCCAGCAGCGCGTCCTCCGGGCCCCACCACGAGCAGTACTTC. The J gene is TRBJ2-7, the V gene TRBV7-6, with unresolved D. The germline V gene has CDR1 SGHVS and CDR2 FNYEAQ. Trimming removed 5 bases at V and 5 bases at J, with 19 bases between. The CDR3 sequence is 15 residues long.

This clonotype was counted ten times or more. J is TRBJ1-1 and V is TRBV3-1; D is uncertain. Trimming shortened V by 0 bases and J by 3 bases, and 20 bases separated the two germline ends. Germline V CDR1 and CDR2: LGHDT, YNNKEL (reference sequence). The CDR3 totals 18 residues. In DNA, the CDR3 is TGTGCCAGCAGCCAAGATATGCAGGCCCTAACCTCTTACACTGAAGCTTTCTTT. Translating it yields CASSQDMQALTSYTEAFF. The whole variable domain, filled in from reference TRBV3-1 and TRBJ1-1, reads DTAVSQTPKYLVTQMGNDKSIKCEQNLGHDTMYWYKQDSKKFLKIMFSYNNKELIINETVPNRFSPKSPDKAHLNLHINSLELGDSAVYFCASSQDMQALTSYTEAFFGQGTRLTVV.

The sample holds many counts of this clonotype. The J gene is TRBJ2-5, the V gene TRBV7-9; D is uncertain. Trimming left V 0 bases short and J 2 bases short, with 7 bases between. There are 14 residues in the CDR3. Germline V gene lookup returns CDR1 SEHNR and CDR2 FQNEAQ (reference sequence). The CDR3 DNA sequence: TGTGCCAGCAGCTTAGCGGCCGGACAAGAGACCCAGTACTTC. This gives the protein CASSLAAGQETQYF. Supplemented by reference TRBV7-9 and TRBJ2-5, the full variable domain reads DTGVSQNPRHKITKRGQNVTFRCDPISEHNRLYWYRQTLGQGPEFLTYFQNEAQLEKSRLLSDRFSAERPKGSFSTLEIQRTEQGDSAMYLCASSLAAGQETQYFGPGTRLLVL.

This clonotype was seen repeatedly, ten times or more. This chain joins TRBV28 and TRBJ2-1, with 10 bases matching TRBD2. The germline gives CDR1 MDHEN, CDR2 SYDVKM. The J segment lost 7 bases and the V segment lost 6 bases, leaving 9 bases of the junction unmatched. CDR3 length equals 15 residues. The CDR3 reads CASSPSGSRFNEQFF. CDR3 DNA sequence: TGTGCCAGCAGCCCTAGCGGGAGCAGATTTAATGAGCAGTTCTTC.

This clonotype was counted many times. The J gene is TRBJ2-3, the V gene TRBV10-2, with TRBD2 matching over 10 bases. Germline V gives CDR1 WSHSY, CDR2 SAAADI. With 3 bases clipped from V and 1 base from J, the junction kept 13 bases outside the gene matches. This CDR3 has 19 amino acids. The CDR3 DNA follows: TGCGCCAGCAGTGACGTAGGGGTTACTAGCGGGGATGGCACAGATACGCAGTATTTT. It is translated as CASSDVGVTSGDGTDTQYF.

The table lists this clonotype with many counts. The chain uses TRBV7-9 and TRBJ2-2; 7 positions agree with TRBD2. Losses at the gene ends were 1 base for V and 4 bases for J; bases not matched to a gene: 6. Germline lookup yields CDR1 SEHNR and CDR2 FQNEAQ (reference sequence). The CDR3 runs to 16 residues. CDR3: CASSLVASGVTGELFF. In DNA form, the CDR3 reads TGTGCCAGCAGCTTAGTTGCTAGCGGAGTCACCGGGGAGCTGTTTTTT.

The rearrangement uses TRBV20-1 and TRBJ1-1, with TRBD1 identical over 8 bases. V lost 6 bases and J lost 2; bases outside the gene matches: 11. The germline V gene encodes CDR1 DFQATT and CDR2 SNEGSKA (reference sequence). This CDR3 has 15 residues. The CDR3 DNA reads TGCAGTGCACCCTACCCGGACAGGGACAACACTGAAGCTTTCTTT. Amino acid sequence: CSAPYPDRDNTEAFF.

This clonotype was observed a handful of times. The chain is built from TRBV6-1 and TRBJ2-7; D might be TRBD2 (6 bases). The germline V gene encodes CDR1 MNHNS and CDR2 SASEGT. V shed 6 bases and J shed 3 bases, with 15 bases lying between them. The CDR3 runs 14 residues. For the CDR3, the DNA is TGTGCCAGCAGCCCGCCTCTAGCGATCTACGAGCAGTACTTC. Its protein is CASSPPLAIYEQYF.

This clonotype has just a few counts. The V call is TRBV4-3, the J call TRBJ2-2, with 10 bases fitting TRBD2. This CDR3 has 15 residues. Germline V gives CDR1 LGHNA, CDR2 YSLEER. J was trimmed by 4 bases and V by 3 bases; bases with no gene match: 2. The CDR3 DNA reads TGCGCCAGCAGCCACATAGCGGGAGGCACCGGGGAGCTGTTTTTT. This gives the protein CASSHIAGGTGELFF.

The chain has TRBV4-1 and TRBJ2-1, with D unclear. This CDR3 spans 14 amino acids. The V gene's germline CDR1 is MGHRA and CDR2 YSYEKL. V was shortened by 4 bases and J by 10 bases, with 17 bases between the two germline ends. The CDR3 is CASSPPDALQEQFF. The CDR3 nucleotides read TGCGCCAGCAGCCCCCCCGACGCCCTGCAAGAGCAGTTCTTC.

In this sample, this clonotype turned up many times. The chain has TRBV6-2 or TRBV6-3 and TRBJ2-7; unclear D gene. There are 15 residues in the CDR3. Germline V gene lookup returns CDR1 MNHEY and CDR2 SVGEGT. V lost 7 bases, J lost 3 bases, and 19 bases lay in between. The CDR3 bases are TGTGCCAGCAAGCTATATAGTGCGAGAGGCTACGAGCAGTACTTC. Encoded protein: CASKLYSARGYEQYF.

This clonotype was observed a few times. The chain joins TRBV7-9 to TRBJ2-1, with TRBD1 matching 9 bases. CDR1 SEHNR and CDR2 FQNEAQ come from the germline V gene (reference sequence). There are 16 residues in the CDR3. With 5 bases clipped from V and 4 bases from J, the junction kept 9 bases outside the gene matches. CDR3 protein: CASSTNRDRVYNEQFF. Here the CDR3 DNA reads TGTGCCAGCAGCACAAACCGGGACAGGGTATACAATGAGCAGTTCTTC.